Listed here are 21 T cell receptor beta chains from one sample, sequenced in a study of blood T cell repertoires in COVID-19 (dated by TCRdb to 2018 to 2020). The library came from the immunoSEQ multiplex PCR assay. TCRdb's version of the immuneACCESS table is confined to in-frame rearrangements and falls short of the full clone set. An unresolved V gene accounts for under half of the shortfall where checked; the remainder is of unknown origin. This sample comprises 95,000 to 150,000 clones, around 87% of them detected only once. Clones ranked in the top ten supply almost 30% of the sample. Sequenced sample: peripheral blood. The receptors derive from a woman between 65 and 79 years old with acute or convalescent COVID-19.

The table lists this clone with a few counts. V and J are TRBV9 and TRBJ2-7; perhaps TRBD1 as D (5 bases). Germline V gene lookup returns CDR1 SGDLS and CDR2 YYNGEE. This CDR3 contains 14 residues. V gave up 0 bases and J gave up 2 bases, with 9 bases separating them. CDR3 loop: CASSVGQKTYEQYF. CDR3 nucleotide sequence: TGTGCCAGCAGCGTAGGACAGAAGACCTACGAGCAGTACTTC.

The chain carries TRBV19 and TRBJ1-2; D not resolved. Between the trimmed V and J ends, which lost 1 base and 8 bases, there was a span of 14 bases. Germline loops: CDR1 LNHDA, CDR2 SQIVND (reference sequence). The CDR3 spans 14 residues. The DNA of the CDR3 is TGTGCCAGTAGTATAGGTGCGGGCAGCGGCGGCTACACCTTC. This sequence encodes CASSIGAGSGGYTF.

This chain uses TRBV6-5 with TRBJ1-2; D perhaps matches TRBD1 (6 bases). CDR3 length equals 12 residues. The V end was cut by 5 bases, the J end by 8 bases, with 12 bases between. Germline CDR1 reads MNHEY; CDR2 reads SVGAGI. The CDR3 coding sequence is TGTGCCAGCAGTACACAGGGTCGCGGCTACACCTTC. Translating gives CASSTQGRGYTF.

The V call is TRBV2, the J call TRBJ1-5, with D perhaps TRBD1 (5 bases). Trimming shortened V by 6 bases and J by 0 bases, and 12 bases separated the two germline ends. Germline CDR1 SNHLY, CDR2 FYNNEI. The CDR3 has 15 residues. The CDR3 DNA reads TGTGCCAGCAGAGGACAACGCTATAGCAATCAGCCCCAGCATTTT. Protein: CASRGQRYSNQPQHF.

For the CDR3, the DNA is TGCGCCAGCAGTGAAAAGGCAAGCGGAGGCTACACCTTC. It is translated as CASSEKASGGYTF. V gene TRBV10-1 combines with J gene TRBJ1-2; D gene ambiguous. Trimming left V 3 bases short and J 8 bases short, with 13 bases between. The CDR3 consists of 13 residues. Germline CDR1 reads WNHNN; CDR2 reads SYGVQD (reference sequence).

V usage is TRBV19 and J usage is TRBJ1-1; no clear D gene. Trimming cost V 5 bases and J 4 bases, with 20 bases left between them. The CDR3 has 16 residues. Germline-derived CDR1 and CDR2 are LNHDA and SQIVND (reference sequence). This CDR3 is CASSSGSWRFSTEAFF. CDR3 DNA sequence: TGTGCCAGTAGTTCAGGTAGTTGGAGGTTCAGCACTGAAGCTTTCTTT.

V gene TRBV3-1 (or the pseudogene TRBV3-2) combines with J gene TRBJ1-2; 9 nucleotides align to TRBD1. The CDR3 spans 14 residues. V lost 4 bases to trimming and J lost 6 bases; unmatched junction nucleotides: 6. CDR1 and CDR2 (germline): LGHDT, YNNKEL (reference sequence). The CDR3 spells CASSPGQGLNGYTF. In DNA form, the CDR3 reads TGTGCCAGCAGCCCCGGACAGGGGCTGAATGGCTACACCTTC.

CDR3 DNA sequence: TGTGCCAGCAGCAGTCGACAGGGTGACAGCGAGCAGTACTTC. Its protein is CASSSRQGDSEQYF. The rearrangement joins TRBV11-1 to TRBJ2-7, with 7 bases lining up with TRBD1. Trimming at V came to 5 bases and at J to 6 bases, leaving 10 bases not matched to a gene. CDR1 and CDR2 from the germline V gene are SGHAT and FQDESV (reference sequence). CDR3 length: 14 amino acids.

This clone appeared once. This sequence joins TRBV12-5 and TRBJ1-5; tentatively, D is TRBD1 (5 bases). V was pared by 6 bases and J by 5 bases, with 11 bases between. The CDR3 extends over 13 amino acids. Germline-derived CDR1 and CDR2 are LGHNT and FRNRAP. The CDR3 spells CASGVQGYQPQHF. The CDR3 DNA is TGTGCTAGTGGGGTGCAGGGATATCAGCCCCAGCATTTT.

This clone was counted once. This chain connects TRBV30 to TRBJ1-1; D uncertain. Germline-derived CDR1 and CDR2 are GTSNPN and SVGIG (reference sequence). With 2 bases removed from V and 1 base from J, the gap between germline ends came to 5 bases. The CDR3 sequence is 12 residues long. The CDR3 DNA reads as TGTGCCTGGAGTCTAGCGAACACTGAAGCTTTCTTT. Its protein product is CAWSLANTEAFF.

In its sample, this clone was seen a few times. The chain employs TRBV5-1 and TRBJ1-1; D is unresolved. Trimming took 0 bases from V and 0 from J, leaving 9 bases between them. The CDR3 runs 15 residues. Germline lookup yields CDR1 SGHRS and CDR2 YFSETQ. The CDR3 loop reads CASSLVDAMNTEAFF. Here the CDR3 DNA reads TGCGCCAGCAGCTTGGTTGATGCGATGAACACTGAAGCTTTCTTT.

The chain uses TRBV12-3 or TRBV12-4 and TRBJ1-1, with D perhaps matching TRBD1 (6 bases). The CDR3 has 13 residues. The germline V and J ends were trimmed by 6 bases and 2 bases, with 10 bases remaining between them. The chain's CDR3 is CASRPQGNTEAFF. The CDR3 DNA reads TGTGCCAGCAGACCACAGGGTAACACTGAAGCTTTCTTT.

V is TRBV18 and J is TRBJ2-1; D is perhaps TRBD2 (7 bases). V gave up 4 bases and J gave up 8 bases, with 15 bases separating them. Germline-derived CDR1 and CDR2 are KGHSH and LQKENI. CDR3 size: 14 residues. CDR3 coding DNA: TGTGCCAGCTCACTCGGAATAGGGGGGGATGAGCAGTTCTTC. It translates to CASSLGIGGDEQFF.

The rearrangement uses TRBV11-2 and TRBJ2-7; a weak D match, TRBD2 (7 bases). In germline, CDR1 is SGHAT, CDR2 FQNNGV. V lost 2 bases to trimming and J lost 2 bases, with 10 bases between them. There are 14 residues in the CDR3. CDR3 sequence (DNA): TGTGCCAGCAGCTTACGGGGGGCCGCCTACGAGCAGTACTTC. Protein sequence: CASSLRGAAYEQYF.

V and J are TRBV11-3 and TRBJ2-2; 10 nucleotides agree with TRBD1. The CDR3 has 15 residues. The V gene end was trimmed by 6 bases and the J gene end by 4 bases; junction bases not matched to a gene: 5. Per germline, CDR1 SGHNT and CDR2 YENEEA. CDR3 sequence: CASSSGTGVTGELFF. As DNA, the CDR3 is TGTGCCAGCAGTTCCGGGACAGGGGTCACCGGGGAGCTGTTTTTT. Full variable domain (outside the CDR3, taken from reference TRBV11-3 and TRBJ2-2): EAGVVQSPRYKIIEKKQPVAFWCNPISGHNTLYWYLQNLGQGPELLIRYENEEAVDDSQLPKDRFSAERLKGVDSTLKIQPAELGDSAVYLCASSSGTGVTGELFFGEGSRLTVL.

The J gene is TRBJ1-3, the V gene TRBV7-2; D unresolved. The CDR3 length is 14 residues. The germline V gene has CDR1 SGHTA and CDR2 FQGNSA. Trimming left V 6 bases short and J 0 bases short, with 9 bases between. The CDR3 DNA reads as TGTGCCAGCAGGACGTGGAGCTCTGGAAACACCATATATTTT. It translates to CASRTWSSGNTIYF.

This clone was found a few times. This chain links TRBV30 with TRBJ2-7; TRBD1 matches 9 bases. J was trimmed by 2 bases and V by 2 bases; bases with no gene match: 10. Germline assignment: CDR1 GTSNPN and CDR2 SVGIG (reference sequence). This CDR3 contains 16 residues. The CDR3 bases are TGTGCCTGGAGTACCGGGACAGGGTTGAAGGCCTACGAGCAGTACTTC. Translated, it gives CAWSTGTGLKAYEQYF.

V is TRBV29-1 and J is TRBJ2-1; a weak D match, TRBD1 (5 bases). This CDR3 is built from 14 residues. CDR1 and CDR2 from the germline V gene are SQVTM and ANQGSEA. Trimming removed 4 bases at V and 7 bases at J, with 17 bases between. In nucleotides, the CDR3 is TGCAGCGTTGCCGCCGGCGCTAAGGGGAATGAGCAGTTCTTC. Translating it yields CSVAAGAKGNEQFF.

The V gene is TRBV6-2 or TRBV6-3, the J gene TRBJ2-7; 9 bases agree with TRBD1. The CDR3 loop spans 18 amino acids. Germline V gene data show CDR1 as MNHEY and CDR2 as SVGEGT. The J segment lost 4 bases and the V segment lost 3 bases, leaving 16 bases of the junction unmatched. This CDR3 reads CASSYFSTGTGQSYEQYF. Here the CDR3 DNA reads TGTGCCAGCAGTTATTTCTCCACCGGGACAGGGCAATCTTACGAGCAGTACTTC.

CDR3 bases: TGTGCCAGCAGCCAATGGGTAGCCGGGGCCAACGTCCTGACTTTC. Encoded protein: CASSQWVAGANVLTF. The chain has TRBV14 and TRBJ2-6, with no clear D. V lost 2 bases to trimming and J lost 4 bases, with 9 bases between them. The germline V gene has CDR1 SGHDN and CDR2 FVKESK. The CDR3 extends over 15 amino acids.

This chain uses TRBV30 with TRBJ1-2, with D possibly TRBD1 on 5 matching bases. Germline V gene lookup returns CDR1 GTSNPN and CDR2 SVGIG (reference sequence). Trimming removed 5 bases from V and 5 bases from J, with 18 bases in between. The CDR3 spans 14 residues. The CDR3 region has the DNA TGTGCCTGGTCCCCTGCAGGGTTTGGGTATGGCTACACCTTC. This sequence encodes CAWSPAGFGYGYTF.